The present entry profiles one TCR beta chain with its context. Its antigen remains unidentified. The CDR3 is 14 amino acids. Germline assignment: CDR1 SGHNT and CDR2 YYREEE (reference sequence). V was pared by 3 bases and J by 0 bases, with 9 bases between. This sample is part of a study of vaccination and CD4 T cells after COVID-19. About the research overall: Six males and four females constituted the convalescent cohort, two of whom were Hispanic.

An Oncomine TCR Beta short-read assay was used to sequence the DNA from cultured CD4+ T cells. MiXCR, applied by TCRdb to the PCR reads, yields one record per CDR3 protein. The repertoire holds about 19,000 distinct CDR3 sequences, with approximately 50% as singletons. As for treatment: roughly 10-day PBMC culture with coronavirus spike peptide pools or control peptides (ViraFEST assay). The V gene is TRBV5-4, the J gene TRBJ1-1; D is undetermined. This receptor was obtained from a human donor who had recovered from COVID-19. The starting material was CD4+ T cells from blood, cultured in vitro, obtained after SARS-CoV-2 vaccination. The CDR3 DNA follows: TGTGCCAGCAGCTACGACAACGTGAACACTGAAGCTTTCTTT. Protein product: CASSYDNVNTEAFF. Full variable domain (outside the CDR3, taken from reference TRBV5-4 and TRBJ1-1): ETGVTQSPTHLIKTRGQQVTLRCSSQSGHNTVSWYQQALGQGPQFIFQYYREEENGRGNFPPRFSGLQFPNYSSELNVNALELDDSALYLCASSYDNVNTEAFFGQGTRLTVV.